A selection of T cell receptor beta chains follows, all from one sample in a study of OX40 agonist ivuxolimab in advanced cancers. The repertoire was sequenced with immunoSEQ multiplex PCR; TCRdb's copy has only in-frame clones and lacks some. The sample contains 78,000 or so clones, 70% to 90% of which appear only once. Sequenced material: CD4+ or CD8+ T cells sorted from blood, taken in a trial of the OX40 agonist ivuxolimab. These receptors were obtained from an adult with an advanced solid tumor such as melanoma, head and neck, liver or kidney cancer. CDR3s include the opening cysteine and the closing phenylalanine or tryptophan. Each record gives: D gene, clone size, V gene, J gene, CDR3 protein, CDR3 DNA. The D gene is left open where the match is weak. A row's size may be missing; if present it is once, few, many or a size class.

d_gene: TRBD1
abundance: once
v_gene: TRBV5-4
j_gene: TRBJ2-7
CDR3aa: CASSRTAARGNYEQYF
CDR3nt: TGTGCCAGCAGCCGAACCGCGGCCAGGGGGAACTACGAGCAGTACTTC

d_gene: TRBD1
abundance: .
v_gene: TRBV27
j_gene: TRBJ1-6
CDR3aa: CASSTGTGRSSPLHF
CDR3nt: TGTGCCAGCAGTACGGGGACAGGGAGGAGTTCACCCCTCCACTTT

d_gene: .
abundance: .
v_gene: TRBV7-2
j_gene: TRBJ2-3
CDR3aa: CASSLGQADTQYF
CDR3nt: TGTGCCAGCAGCTTAGGACAGGCAGATACGCAGTATTTT

d_gene: .
abundance: .
v_gene: TRBV28
j_gene: TRBJ1-1
CDR3aa: CASLGVLNTEAFF
CDR3nt: TGTGCCAGCTTAGGGGTGTTGAACACTGAAGCTTTCTTT

d_gene: .
abundance: .
v_gene: TRBV4-2
j_gene: TRBJ1-1
CDR3aa: CASSQDGPWGPLNTEAFF
CDR3nt: TGTGCCAGCAGCCAAGATGGGCCCTGGGGGCCCTTGAACACTGAAGCTTTCTTT

d_gene: .
abundance: .
v_gene: TRBV5-1
j_gene: TRBJ2-5
CDR3aa: CASSLAGGGGGETQYF
CDR3nt: TGCGCCAGCAGCTTGGCCGGAGGAGGTGGCGGAGAGACCCAGTACTTC

d_gene: TRBD1
abundance: .
v_gene: TRBV28
j_gene: TRBJ1-3
CDR3aa: CASSSRTGGGNTIYF
CDR3nt: TGTGCCAGCAGTTCCCGGACAGGGGGTGGAAACACCATATATTTT

d_gene: .
abundance: .
v_gene: TRBV11-2
j_gene: TRBJ2-7
CDR3aa: CASSLGVARYEQYF
CDR3nt: TGTGCCAGCAGCTTAGGGGTAGCGCGATACGAGCAGTACTTC

d_gene: .
abundance: .
v_gene: TRBV28
j_gene: TRBJ1-2
CDR3aa: CASSLPGSSYGYTF
CDR3nt: TGTGCCAGCAGTTTGCCAGGATCCTCGTATGGCTACACCTTC

d_gene: .
abundance: .
v_gene: TRBV7-2
j_gene: TRBJ1-5
CDR3aa: CASSPEGPAQPQHF
CDR3nt: TGTGCCAGCAGCCCTGAGGGCCCTGCTCAGCCCCAGCATTTT

d_gene: TRBD1
abundance: .
v_gene: TRBV28
j_gene: TRBJ2-1
CDR3aa: CASSSPGTGAYNEQFF
CDR3nt: TGTGCCAGCAGTTCCCCCGGGACAGGGGCCTACAATGAGCAGTTCTTC

d_gene: TRBD2
abundance: .
v_gene: TRBV5-1
j_gene: TRBJ2-5
CDR3aa: CASSWRTSGETQYF
CDR3nt: TGCGCCAGCAGTTGGAGGACTAGCGGGGAGACCCAGTACTTC

d_gene: TRBD1
abundance: .
v_gene: TRBV18
j_gene: TRBJ2-7
CDR3aa: CASSLSEDRLSYEQYF
CDR3nt: TGTGCCAGCTCACTGTCCGAGGACAGGCTCTCCTACGAGCAGTACTTC

d_gene: .
abundance: .
v_gene: TRBV5-6
j_gene: TRBJ1-4
CDR3aa: CASRLQGPNEKLFF
CDR3nt: TGTGCCAGCAGATTACAGGGCCCAAATGAAAAACTGTTTTTT

d_gene: TRBD2
abundance: .
v_gene: TRBV28
j_gene: TRBJ2-1
CDR3aa: CASSYWSGTSRVHEQFF
CDR3nt: TGTGCCAGCAGTTACTGGTCCGGGACTAGCAGGGTCCATGAGCAGTTCTTC

d_gene: TRBD2
abundance: .
v_gene: TRBV9
j_gene: TRBJ2-3
CDR3aa: CASDVSGGSFLDTQYF
CDR3nt: TGTGCCAGCGATGTCAGTGGCGGGAGTTTTTTAGATACGCAGTATTTT

d_gene: TRBD1
abundance: .
v_gene: TRBV7-2
j_gene: TRBJ2-5
CDR3aa: CASSRTGGETQYF
CDR3nt: TGTGCCAGCAGTCGAACAGGGGGAGAGACCCAGTACTTC

d_gene: .
abundance: .
v_gene: TRBV4-2
j_gene: TRBJ1-4
CDR3aa: CASSQSGRKEKLFF
CDR3nt: TGTGCCAGCAGCCAATCCGGGAGAAAAGAAAAACTGTTTTTT

d_gene: TRBD1
abundance: once
v_gene: TRBV19
j_gene: TRBJ2-5
CDR3aa: CASRQQGAETQYF
CDR3nt: TGTGCCAGTAGACAACAGGGGGCCGAGACCCAGTACTTC

d_gene: .
abundance: .
v_gene: TRBV27
j_gene: TRBJ2-1
CDR3aa: CASSSPGTPRRRYNEQFF
CDR3nt: TGTGCCAGCAGTTCCCCCGGGACCCCCAGGAGGCGTTACAATGAGCAGTTCTTC

d_gene: TRBD2
abundance: .
v_gene: TRBV7-9
j_gene: TRBJ2-1
CDR3aa: CASRISGRAGRGNEQFF
CDR3nt: TGTGCCAGCAGAATTAGCGGGAGAGCAGGGCGTGGGAATGAGCAGTTCTTC

d_gene: .
abundance: .
v_gene: TRBV5-1
j_gene: TRBJ1-1
CDR3aa: CASSRGTTNTEAFF
CDR3nt: TGCGCCAGCAGCCGAGGGACAACGAACACTGAAGCTTTCTTT

d_gene: .
abundance: .
v_gene: TRBV19
j_gene: TRBJ1-1
CDR3aa: CASRSPMNTEAFF
CDR3nt: TGTGCCAGTAGATCCCCCATGAACACTGAAGCTTTCTTT

d_gene: .
abundance: .
v_gene: TRBV29-1
j_gene: TRBJ1-1
CDR3aa: CSVGPGSNTEAFF
CDR3nt: TGCAGCGTTGGCCCGGGCTCGAACACTGAAGCTTTCTTT

d_gene: .
abundance: medium-sized
v_gene: TRBV25-1
j_gene: TRBJ1-4
CDR3aa: CASSADIEKLFF
CDR3nt: TGTGCCAGCAGTGCCGATATAGAAAAACTGTTTTTT

d_gene: TRBD1
abundance: .
v_gene: TRBV6-6
j_gene: TRBJ1-1
CDR3aa: CASSSRDRANTEAFF
CDR3nt: TGTGCCAGCAGTTCTAGGGACAGGGCGAACACTGAAGCTTTCTTT

d_gene: TRBD2
abundance: .
v_gene: TRBV2
j_gene: TRBJ2-7
CDR3aa: CASSDPSGREHEQYF
CDR3nt: TGTGCCAGCAGTGACCCGAGCGGGAGGGAGCACGAGCAGTACTTC

d_gene: .
abundance: .
v_gene: TRBV27
j_gene: TRBJ2-2
CDR3aa: CASSFGGANRAGELFF
CDR3nt: TGTGCCAGCAGTTTTGGGGGGGCCAACCGAGCCGGGGAGCTGTTTTTT

d_gene: .
abundance: once
v_gene: TRBV5-1
j_gene: TRBJ2-7
CDR3aa: CASSPLVGQDGSEQYF
CDR3nt: TGCGCCAGCAGCCCCCTTGTCGGGCAGGACGGGTCCGAGCAGTACTTC

d_gene: TRBD1
abundance: .
v_gene: TRBV14
j_gene: TRBJ2-1
CDR3aa: CASSQRRDRVNEQFF
CDR3nt: TGTGCCAGCAGCCAGCGCCGGGACAGGGTGAATGAGCAGTTCTTC

d_gene: .
abundance: .
v_gene: TRBV7-6
j_gene: TRBJ2-1
CDR3aa: CASRWANPTYNEQFF
CDR3nt: TGTGCCAGCAGGTGGGCCAACCCGACCTACAATGAGCAGTTCTTC

d_gene: TRBD1
abundance: .
v_gene: TRBV5-4
j_gene: TRBJ1-1
CDR3aa: CASSRQGMNTEAFF
CDR3nt: TGTGCCAGCAGCCGACAGGGAATGAACACTGAAGCTTTCTTT

d_gene: TRBD1
abundance: .
v_gene: TRBV7-9
j_gene: TRBJ2-1
CDR3aa: CASSLVTGDRNEQFF
CDR3nt: TGTGCCAGCAGCTTAGTTACAGGGGACCGCAATGAGCAGTTCTTC

d_gene: TRBD2
abundance: .
v_gene: TRBV18
j_gene: TRBJ2-3
CDR3aa: CASSPGLEGTDTQYF
CDR3nt: TGTGCCAGCTCACCGGGACTAGAGGGCACAGATACGCAGTATTTT

d_gene: TRBD1
abundance: .
v_gene: TRBV5-1
j_gene: TRBJ2-2
CDR3aa: CASSLDGTGDTGELFF
CDR3nt: TGCGCCAGCAGCTTGGACGGGACAGGAGACACCGGGGAGCTGTTTTTT

d_gene: .
abundance: .
v_gene: TRBV7-2
j_gene: TRBJ2-1
CDR3aa: CASSPSPVSYEQFF
CDR3nt: TGTGCCAGCAGTCCTAGCCCGGTAAGCTATGAGCAGTTCTTC

d_gene: TRBD2
abundance: .
v_gene: TRBV5-1
j_gene: TRBJ2-3
CDR3aa: CASSLGREGATQYF
CDR3nt: TGCGCCAGCAGCTTGGGGCGGGAGGGCGCTACGCAGTATTTT

d_gene: TRBD2
abundance: .
v_gene: TRBV11-3
j_gene: TRBJ2-1
CDR3aa: CASSSRTSNEQFF
CDR3nt: TGTGCCAGCAGCTCCAGGACTAGTAATGAGCAGTTCTTC

d_gene: .
abundance: .
v_gene: TRBV7-6
j_gene: TRBJ2-7
CDR3aa: CASSKDSRHYEQYF
CDR3nt: TGTGCCAGCAGCAAGGACAGTCGGCACTACGAGCAGTACTTC

d_gene: .
abundance: .
v_gene: TRBV6-5
j_gene: TRBJ1-1
CDR3aa: CASSSGGREATEAFF
CDR3nt: TGTGCCAGCAGTTCCGGGGGGAGGGAAGCCACTGAAGCTTTCTTT

d_gene: .
abundance: .
v_gene: TRBV6-1
j_gene: TRBJ2-7
CDR3aa: CASSEMAGQLAAEQYF
CDR3nt: TGTGCCAGCAGTGAAATGGCGGGACAGCTAGCGGCCGAGCAGTACTTC

d_gene: .
abundance: .
v_gene: TRBV20-1
j_gene: TRBJ2-3
CDR3aa: CSARRGPQYF
CDR3nt: TGCAGTGCTAGGCGGGGCCCACAGTATTTT

d_gene: TRBD1
abundance: .
v_gene: TRBV6-5
j_gene: TRBJ1-1
CDR3aa: CASSYLQGARNTEAFF
CDR3nt: TGTGCCAGCAGTTACCTACAGGGGGCGAGGAACACTGAAGCTTTCTTT

d_gene: .
abundance: .
v_gene: TRBV7-6
j_gene: TRBJ2-7
CDR3aa: CASSSWPYEQYF
CDR3nt: TGTGCCAGCAGCTCCTGGCCCTACGAGCAGTACTTC

d_gene: .
abundance: .
v_gene: TRBV2
j_gene: TRBJ2-7
CDR3aa: CASILAYEQYF
CDR3nt: TGTGCCAGCATACTAGCCTACGAGCAGTACTTC

d_gene: .
abundance: .
v_gene: TRBV9
j_gene: TRBJ2-6
CDR3aa: CASSGSGSGANVLTF
CDR3nt: TGTGCCAGCAGTGGGTCGGGATCTGGGGCCAACGTCCTGACTTTC

d_gene: TRBD2
abundance: .
v_gene: TRBV14
j_gene: TRBJ2-3
CDR3aa: CASSYLAGSTDTQYF
CDR3nt: TGTGCCAGCAGCTATCTAGCGGGAAGCACAGATACGCAGTATTTT